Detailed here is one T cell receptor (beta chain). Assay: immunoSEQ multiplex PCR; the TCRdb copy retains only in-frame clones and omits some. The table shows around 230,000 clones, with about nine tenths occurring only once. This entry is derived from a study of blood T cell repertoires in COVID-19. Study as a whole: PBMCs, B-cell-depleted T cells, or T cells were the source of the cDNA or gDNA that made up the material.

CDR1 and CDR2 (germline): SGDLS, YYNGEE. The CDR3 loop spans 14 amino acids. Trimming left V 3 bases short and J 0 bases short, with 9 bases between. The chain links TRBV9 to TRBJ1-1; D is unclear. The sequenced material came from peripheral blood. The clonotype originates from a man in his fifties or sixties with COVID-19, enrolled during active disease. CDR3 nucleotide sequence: TGTGCCAGCAGCGAAGCCGCGATGAACACTGAAGCTTTCTTT. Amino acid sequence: CASSEAAMNTEAFF.